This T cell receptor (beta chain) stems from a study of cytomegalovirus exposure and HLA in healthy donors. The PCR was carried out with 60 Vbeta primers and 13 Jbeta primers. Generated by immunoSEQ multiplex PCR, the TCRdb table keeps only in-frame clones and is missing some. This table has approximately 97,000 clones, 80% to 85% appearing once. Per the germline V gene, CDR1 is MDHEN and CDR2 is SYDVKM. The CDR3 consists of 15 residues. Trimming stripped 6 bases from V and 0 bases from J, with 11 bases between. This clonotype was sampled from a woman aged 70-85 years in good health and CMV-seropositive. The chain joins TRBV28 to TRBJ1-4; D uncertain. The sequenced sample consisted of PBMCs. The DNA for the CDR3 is TGTGCCAGCAGCCTTGCCGGGGCAACTAATGAAAAACTGTTTTTT. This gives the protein CASSLAGATNEKLFF.